These T cell receptor beta chains were read from a single sample in a study of blood T cells in healthy people across ages. TCRdb reanalysed the 5' RACE reads using MiXCR and keeps one entry per CDR3 protein. The sample has some 1.5 million distinct CDR3 sequences; 28% are singletons. Material: blood. These receptors all come from a woman aged 25 to 39 in good health. Each CDR3 is given with its conserved first and last residue.

>TRBJ1-5|TRBV10-3
CAIYNGGNQPQHF
>TRBJ2-7|TRBV2
CASSDRLRSYEQYF
>TRBJ1-1|TRBV14
CASSQIYTEAFF
>TRBJ2-3|TRBV6-4
CASSDGGATDTQYF
>TRBJ1-1|TRBV11-2
CASSPRRGTGAAFF
>TRBJ2-6|TRBV29-1
CSVERSDSGANVLTF
>TRBJ1-2|TRBV20-1
CSARSSGRAYGYTF
>.|TRBV5-1
CASSLSGTGGYYEQYF
>TRBJ2-3|TRBV10-3
CAIRGGVADTQYF
>TRBJ1-2|TRBV12-3/TRBV12-4
CASTPMAGSGYTF
>TRBJ2-5|TRBV5-1
CASSSQGETQYF
>TRBJ1-1|TRBV5-1
CASSPWSWDAEAFF
>TRBJ2-7|TRBV6-2/TRBV6-3
CASSFDGNPSYEQYF
>TRBJ1-1|TRBV5-1
CASSLTIANTEAFF
>TRBJ1-2|TRBV12-5
CASGYREGYTF
>TRBJ2-7|TRBV7-3
CASSSPKTGAAFSSYEQYF
>TRBJ2-7|TRBV2
CASSEVDSGLGAFEQYF
>TRBJ2-1|TRBV12-3/TRBV12-4
CASSLRREYPHEQFF
>TRBJ2-1|TRBV9
CASSRDRGVNEQFF
>TRBJ2-1|TRBV12-3/TRBV12-4
CASRERGGRNEQFF
>TRBJ2-2|TRBV3-1
CASSQDTVAGRNTGELFF
>TRBJ2-2|TRBV7-2
CASRGFDLNTGELFF
>TRBJ2-1|TRBV20-1
CSARGGLQVVNEQFF
>TRBJ1-2|TRBV12-3/TRBV12-4
CASSPHGSNFYGYTF
>TRBJ2-5|TRBV10-1
CASSSSGKQETQYF
>TRBJ1-1|TRBV18
CASSPPGRGRHTEAFF